This section outlines one TCR beta chain sequence together with its context. The table came from immunoSEQ multiplex PCR; TCRdb's copy has only in-frame clones and leaves some out. Of about 150,000 clones in the sample, 90% to 95% were seen once. CDR1 is MNHEY and CDR2 is SVGAGI in the germline V gene. CDR3 size: 14 residues. Trimming removed 5 bases from V and 5 bases from J, with 12 bases in between. This sample is part of a study of control samples from healthy donors and cancer patients. The chain has TRBV6-5 and TRBJ1-4; tentatively, D is TRBD1 (5 bases). The sequence was obtained from a man aged 60 to 69 with colorectal cancer. Sequencing input: PBMCs. This CDR3 is CASSPRDGNEKLFF. DNA for the CDR3: TGTGCCAGCAGTCCAAGGGACGGGAATGAAAAACTGTTTTTT.